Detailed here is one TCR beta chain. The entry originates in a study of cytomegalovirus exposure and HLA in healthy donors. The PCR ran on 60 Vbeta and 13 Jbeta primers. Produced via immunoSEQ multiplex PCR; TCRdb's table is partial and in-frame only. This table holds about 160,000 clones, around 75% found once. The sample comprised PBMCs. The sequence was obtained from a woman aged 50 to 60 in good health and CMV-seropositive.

This CDR3 is CSATGAGESQYF. The DNA of the CDR3 is TGCAGCGCGACAGGGGCTGGGGAGTCCCAGTACTTC. The rearrangement joins TRBV29-1 to TRBJ2-5; 8 bases line up with TRBD1. The CDR3 is 12 residues long. V lost 7 bases to trimming and J lost 9 bases; unmatched junction nucleotides: 10. Germline CDR1 reads SQVTM; CDR2 reads ANQGSEA.